This is a list of T cell receptor beta chains from one sample in a study of blood T cell repertoires in COVID-19. TCRdb's table, derived via immunoSEQ multiplex PCR, lists solely in-frame clones and lacks some. Counted here are approximately 250,000 clones, about 83% occurring once; the ten biggest clones make up 4%. Material: peripheral blood. These receptor sequences come from a man between 45 and 60 years old with acute or convalescent COVID-19. Each CDR3 is given with its conserved first and last residue. Fields, in order: J gene, V gene, D gene, clone size, CDR3 DNA, CDR3 protein. D genes are given only for firm matches. A row's size may be missing; if present it is once, few, many or a size class.

J: TRBJ2-7
V: TRBV9
D: NA
size: NA
DNA: TGTGCCAGCAGCCCCCGACAGGGAGGTTACTACGAGCAGTACTTC
CDR3: CASSPRQGGYYEQYF

J: TRBJ1-2
V: TRBV2
D: NA
size: NA
DNA: TGTGCCAGCAGTGACGCGGGCTATGGCTACACCTTC
CDR3: CASSDAGYGYTF

J: TRBJ2-7
V: TRBV7-2
D: NA
size: NA
DNA: TGTGCCAGCAGCCCTCTCTACGAGCAGTACTTC
CDR3: CASSPLYEQYF

J: TRBJ2-3
V: TRBV19
D: TRBD2
size: NA
DNA: TGTGCCAGTAGTCCCTTCGGCGGGGGGTCAGATACGCAGTATTTT
CDR3: CASSPFGGGSDTQYF

J: TRBJ1-3
V: TRBV27
D: NA
size: NA
DNA: TGTGCCAGCACCTCGCAGTCTGGAAACACCATATATTTT
CDR3: CASTSQSGNTIYF

J: TRBJ2-7
V: TRBV15
D: TRBD2
size: few
DNA: TGTGCCACCAGCAGTCTAAGCGGGAGAAGCCACGAGCAGTACTTC
CDR3: CATSSLSGRSHEQYF

J: TRBJ2-1
V: TRBV2
D: TRBD1
size: many
DNA: TGTGCCAGCACCGCGACAGGGTACAATGAGCAGTTCTTC
CDR3: CASTATGYNEQFF

J: TRBJ2-4
V: TRBV19
D: TRBD1
size: NA
DNA: TGTGCCAGTAGTATATCGGGGGACAGGGGGAACATTCAGTACTTC
CDR3: CASSISGDRGNIQYF

J: TRBJ1-3
V: TRBV19
D: TRBD1
size: few
DNA: TGTGCCAGTAGTGCAAGGGGGCAAAGAAACACCATATATTTT
CDR3: CASSARGQRNTIYF

J: TRBJ1-1
V: TRBV13
D: TRBD1
size: NA
DNA: TGTGCCAGCAGCCACCTAACAGACAGGGACGGCACTGAAGCTTTCTTT
CDR3: CASSHLTDRDGTEAFF

J: TRBJ2-1
V: TRBV5-5
D: TRBD2
size: NA
DNA: TGTGCCAGCAGCTCAATAGCGGGAGGGATTCCCTACAATGAGCAGTTCTTC
CDR3: CASSSIAGGIPYNEQFF

J: TRBJ1-2
V: TRBV19
D: TRBD1
size: few
DNA: TGTGCCAGCTCAGACAGGGGTTGGGGCTACACCTTC
CDR3: CASSDRGWGYTF

J: TRBJ1-6
V: TRBV30
D: TRBD1
size: NA
DNA: TGTGCCTGGAGTATGACAGGGGTGAGTTCACCCCTCCACTTT
CDR3: CAWSMTGVSSPLHF

J: TRBJ1-5
V: TRBV15
D: NA
size: NA
DNA: TGTGCCACCAGCAGAGATGGGAGCAGGCAGCCCCAGCATTTT
CDR3: CATSRDGSRQPQHF

J: TRBJ2-7
V: TRBV4-1
D: TRBD2
size: NA
DNA: TGCGCCAGCAGCCAAGTGGGGGGGAGAAGGCGGGAGGCCCCCTACGAGCAGTACTTC
CDR3: CASSQVGGRRREAPYEQYF

J: TRBJ1-5
V: TRBV3-1/TRBV3-2
D: NA
size: NA
DNA: TGTGCCAGCAGCCAAGGGACGGGGGGGAATCAGCCCCAGCATTTT
CDR3: CASSQGTGGNQPQHF

J: TRBJ1-2
V: TRBV7-9
D: TRBD1
size: NA
DNA: TGTGCCAGCAGCTTTTCGACAGGGTCTTCCTATGGCTACACCTTC
CDR3: CASSFSTGSSYGYTF

J: TRBJ1-4
V: TRBV4-1
D: TRBD1
size: few
DNA: TGCGCCAGCAGCCAGTTGACAGGGGGTGATGAAAAACTGTTTTTT
CDR3: CASSQLTGGDEKLFF

J: TRBJ2-7
V: TRBV3-1/TRBV3-2
D: TRBD2
size: once
DNA: TGTGCCAGCAGCCTCCTGACAGGCCAGACTAGCGGGAGCTCCTACGAGCAGTACTTC
CDR3: CASSLLTGQTSGSSYEQYF

J: TRBJ2-1
V: TRBV2
D: NA
size: NA
DNA: TGTGCCAGCAGTGCTGGGCGGGTGACCTACAATGAGCAGTTCTTC
CDR3: CASSAGRVTYNEQFF

J: TRBJ2-3
V: TRBV4-2
D: TRBD2
size: NA
DNA: TGTGCCAGCAGCCAAGATTGGTCGGCGGGAGGAGTAGGAGATACGCAGTATTTT
CDR3: CASSQDWSAGGVGDTQYF

J: TRBJ2-2
V: TRBV7-8
D: TRBD1
size: NA
DNA: TGTGCCAGCAGCCCGGGACAGGGATTCACCGGGGAGCTGTTTTTT
CDR3: CASSPGQGFTGELFF

J: TRBJ1-1
V: TRBV2
D: NA
size: NA
DNA: TGTGCCAGCAGAAAAACAGGGACCTCTGAAGCTTTCTTT
CDR3: CASRKTGTSEAFF

J: TRBJ2-7
V: TRBV12-2
D: NA
size: NA
DNA: TGTGCAAGTCGCTTAGGTACTAATCTCCGCTACGAGCAGTACTTC
CDR3: CASRLGTNLRYEQYF

J: TRBJ1-1
V: TRBV29-1
D: NA
size: once
DNA: TGCAGCGGCAGATTACAGGGAACTGAAGCTTTCTTT
CDR3: CSGRLQGTEAFF

J: TRBJ1-6
V: TRBV11-2
D: TRBD1
size: NA
DNA: TGTGCCAGCAGCGCCTGGGACAGGAATAATTCACCCCTCCACTTT
CDR3: CASSAWDRNNSPLHF

J: TRBJ2-1
V: TRBV19
D: NA
size: NA
DNA: TGTGCCAGTAGTCCCAACCTAATATCGGGTGAGCAGTTCTTC
CDR3: CASSPNLISGEQFF

J: TRBJ1-1
V: TRBV28
D: NA
size: NA
DNA: TGTGCCAGCGAAATGGGGGGGTTGTACACTGAAGCTTTCTTT
CDR3: CASEMGGLYTEAFF

J: TRBJ2-2
V: TRBV7-8
D: TRBD2
size: NA
DNA: TGTGCCAGCAGCTTTAGCGGGAGCGGGACCGGGGAGCTGTTTTTT
CDR3: CASSFSGSGTGELFF

J: TRBJ2-7
V: TRBV6-4
D: TRBD1
size: NA
DNA: TGTGCCAGCAGTGACCAAAAGAAAGGACAGGGGACGACCTACGAGCAGTACTTC
CDR3: CASSDQKKGQGTTYEQYF

J: TRBJ1-6
V: TRBV12-1
D: NA
size: once
DNA: TGTGCCAGCAGCTCTTTTGGGGGGAACCTACACTCGGGGGGAAATTCACCCCTCCACTTT
CDR3: CASSSFGGNLHSGGNSPLHF

J: TRBJ2-3
V: TRBV2
D: TRBD2
size: NA
DNA: TGTGCCAGCAGCGCTCAACTAGCGGGGGGTGGAGATACGCAGTATTTT
CDR3: CASSAQLAGGGDTQYF

J: TRBJ1-2
V: TRBV7-8
D: NA
size: NA
DNA: TGTGCCAGCAGCTTTCCCAGGGGCACGAACCTGAACTATGGCTACACCTTC
CDR3: CASSFPRGTNLNYGYTF

J: TRBJ1-2
V: TRBV29-1
D: NA
size: NA
DNA: TGCAGCGTTGTACAGGGCGGGCATAGGGCTAACTATGGCTACACCTTC
CDR3: CSVVQGGHRANYGYTF

J: TRBJ2-1
V: TRBV7-8
D: NA
size: NA
DNA: TGTGCCAGCAGCCCCTATCTGGATGAGCAGTTCTTC
CDR3: CASSPYLDEQFF

J: TRBJ2-7
V: TRBV5-1
D: TRBD1
size: NA
DNA: TGCGCCAGCAGCTTGGTGGGACAGGTGGGTCTCTACGAGCAGTACTTC
CDR3: CASSLVGQVGLYEQYF

J: TRBJ2-7
V: TRBV4-1
D: NA
size: NA
DNA: TGCGCCAGCTGCCATTCCCAGACCGGGAGTCTTGCCGAGCAGTACTTC
CDR3: CASCHSQTGSLAEQYF

J: TRBJ2-2
V: TRBV7-2
D: NA
size: NA
DNA: TGTGCCAGCAGCCTCCAGGGGATGACGAACACCGGGGAGCTGTTTTTT
CDR3: CASSLQGMTNTGELFF

J: TRBJ1-4
V: TRBV18
D: NA
size: NA
DNA: TGTGCCAGCTCACCACCGTTCGTCGGTGAGGAAAAACTGTTTTTT
CDR3: CASSPPFVGEEKLFF

J: TRBJ2-1
V: TRBV9
D: NA
size: NA
DNA: TGTGCCAGCAGCGTAGACGGGAGCGTCGACAATGAGCAGTTCTTC
CDR3: CASSVDGSVDNEQFF

J: TRBJ1-6
V: TRBV18
D: NA
size: NA
DNA: TGTGCCAGCTCAGTCGTTTCAGGGGCTCCATTGGGCTCCTATAATTCACCCCTCCACTTT
CDR3: CASSVVSGAPLGSYNSPLHF

J: TRBJ1-6
V: TRBV9
D: TRBD1
size: NA
DNA: TGTGCCAGCAGCACCGGGACAGGGGTTCGAGCACCCCTCCACTTT
CDR3: CASSTGTGVRAPLHF

J: TRBJ1-5
V: TRBV10-3
D: NA
size: NA
DNA: TGTGCCATCAGTGAGTCGTCTTTAGGAGGGGATCAGCCCCAGCATTTT
CDR3: CAISESSLGGDQPQHF

J: TRBJ2-7
V: TRBV7-8
D: TRBD1
size: NA
DNA: TGTGCCAGCAGCTTACCCGGGACAGGGAGAGACTTC
CDR3: CASSLPGTGRDF

J: TRBJ2-7
V: TRBV5-6
D: NA
size: NA
DNA: TGTGCCAGCAGCTTACATCGACAGAACTCCTACGAGCAGTACTTC
CDR3: CASSLHRQNSYEQYF

J: TRBJ1-2
V: TRBV5-1
D: NA
size: NA
DNA: TGCGCCAGCAGCTTCACTACAGGCGAGGCTAACTATGGCTACACCTTC
CDR3: CASSFTTGEANYGYTF

J: TRBJ2-4
V: TRBV28
D: NA
size: NA
DNA: TGTGCCAGCAGTATGCGGGGCGAGATAGCCAAAAACATTCAGTACTTC
CDR3: CASSMRGEIAKNIQYF

J: TRBJ1-1
V: TRBV5-1
D: NA
size: NA
DNA: TGCGCCAGCAGCTTGGGCGGGGAGACTGAAGCTTTCTTT
CDR3: CASSLGGETEAFF

J: TRBJ2-1
V: TRBV30
D: NA
size: NA
DNA: TGTGCCTGGAGATTCAGAGGAAGCTCCTACAATGAGCAGTTCTTC
CDR3: CAWRFRGSSYNEQFF

J: TRBJ1-2
V: TRBV6-1
D: NA
size: NA
DNA: TGTGCCAGCAGTGTACGGAGCGCACACTTACCCTTCTATGGCTACACCTTC
CDR3: CASSVRSAHLPFYGYTF

J: TRBJ1-3
V: TRBV11-2
D: TRBD1
size: NA
DNA: TGTGCCAGCAGCGCCCAGACAGGGGGTTTAGGCGGAAACACCATATATTTT
CDR3: CASSAQTGGLGGNTIYF

J: TRBJ1-1
V: TRBV19
D: TRBD1
size: NA
DNA: TGTGCCAGTAGTACCCGGGACAGTATGAACACTGAAGCTTTCTTT
CDR3: CASSTRDSMNTEAFF

J: TRBJ1-6
V: TRBV7-3
D: NA
size: NA
DNA: TGTGCCAGCAGCCTAAAATCCGGAACAGTAGGTTTT
CDR3: CASSLKSGTVGF

J: TRBJ2-3
V: TRBV5-1
D: TRBD2
size: NA
DNA: TGCGCCAGCAGCGTCCTAGCGGGAGGGACAGATACGCAGTATTTT
CDR3: CASSVLAGGTDTQYF